The T cell receptor (beta chain) under discussion was sequenced for a study of CD8+ T cells in alopecia areata. cDNA prepared by RNA extraction and subsequent reverse transcription served as the template for sequencing. Libraries were prepared by immunoSEQ multiplex PCR; TCRdb keeps only in-frame clonotypes and omits some of them. The sample includes 150,000 to 200,000 clones, about 60% seen only once; the top ten take more than 4.5%. Regarding this clone: Its target is not known.

The CDR3 covers 16 residues. Trimming shortened V by 1 base and J by 1 base, and 12 bases separated the two germline ends. CDR1 is SGHRS, CDR2 YFSETQ, per germline. Study conclusions and caveats: Possibly as an HLA-related effect, TCR sharing across patients appeared less clear than in mice. Lesional scalp exceeded normal scalp in clonality, especially in alopecia totalis/universalis.

The gene calls are TRBV5-1 and TRBJ2-1, with D possibly called TRBD1 or TRBD2 (5 bases each). Source material: CD4+ T cells sorted from blood. This TCR was sampled from a human donor in good health. CDR3 DNA: TGCGCCAGCAGCTTGAGTGGGGACCTATCCTACAATGAGCAGTTCTTC. This encodes CASSLSGDLSYNEQFF. The full variable domain, rest sourced from reference TRBV5-1 and TRBJ2-1, is KAGVTQTPRYLIKTRGQQVTLSCSPISGHRSVSWYQQTPGQGLQFLFEYFSETQRNKGNFPGRFSGRQFSNSRSEMNVSTLELGDSALYLCASSLSGDLSYNEQFFGPGTRLTVL.